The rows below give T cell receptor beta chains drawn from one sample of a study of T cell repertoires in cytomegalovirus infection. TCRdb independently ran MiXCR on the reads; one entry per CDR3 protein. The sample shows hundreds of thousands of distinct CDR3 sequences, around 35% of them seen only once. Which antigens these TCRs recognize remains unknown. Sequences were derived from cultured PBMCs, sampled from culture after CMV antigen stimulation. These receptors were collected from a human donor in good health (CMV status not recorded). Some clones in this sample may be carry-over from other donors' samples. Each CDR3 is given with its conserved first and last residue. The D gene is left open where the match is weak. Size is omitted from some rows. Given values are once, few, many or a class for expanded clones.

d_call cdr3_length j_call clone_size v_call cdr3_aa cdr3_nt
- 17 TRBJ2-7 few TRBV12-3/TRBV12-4 CASSLARRDTVADEQYF TGTGCCAGCAGTTTAGCGCGCCGGGATACAGTAGCTGACGAGCAGTACTTC
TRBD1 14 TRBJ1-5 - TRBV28 CASRLGQGNQPQHF TGTGCCAGCAGACTGGGACAGGGAAATCAGCCCCAGCATTTT
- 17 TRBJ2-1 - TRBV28 CASSNNRRGTSYNEQFF TGTGCCAGCAGTAACAACCGCCGGGGGACCTCCTACAATGAGCAGTTCTTC
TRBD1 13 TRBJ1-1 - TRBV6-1 CASSATGDTEAFF TGTGCCAGCAGTGCCACAGGGGACACTGAAGCTTTCTTT
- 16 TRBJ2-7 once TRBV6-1 CASSEARFAGLYEQYF TGTGCCAGCAGTGAAGCCAGGTTTGCAGGTCTCTACGAGCAGTACTTC
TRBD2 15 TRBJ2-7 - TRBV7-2 CASSIGLAGSYEQYF TGTGCCAGCAGCATAGGACTAGCGGGCTCCTACGAGCAGTACTTC
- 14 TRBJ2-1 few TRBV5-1 CASSLGGPSNEQFF TGCGCCAGCAGCTTGGGGGGACCCTCCAATGAGCAGTTCTTC
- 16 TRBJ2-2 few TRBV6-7 CASSYSRDVNTGELFF TGTGCCAGCAGTTACTCCCGGGACGTGAACACCGGGGAGCTGTTTTTT
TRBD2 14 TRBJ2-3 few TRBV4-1 CASSQQGLAGTQYF TGCGCCAGCAGCCAGCAGGGACTAGCGGGAACGCAGTATTTT
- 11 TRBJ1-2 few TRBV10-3 CAISEVYGYTF TGTGCCATCAGTGAGGTATATGGCTACACCTTC
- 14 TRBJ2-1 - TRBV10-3 CAISEGTRSGEQFF TGTGCCATCAGTGAAGGGACACGGAGTGGTGAGCAGTTCTTC
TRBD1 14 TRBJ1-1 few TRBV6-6 CASRETGHGTEAFF TGTGCCAGCAGGGAGACAGGGCATGGCACTGAAGCTTTCTTT
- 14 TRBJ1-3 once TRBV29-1 CSVADGTSINTIYF TGCAGCGTTGCTGACGGGACAAGTATAAACACCATATATTTT
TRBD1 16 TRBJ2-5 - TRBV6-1 CASRRTGQGRQETQYF TGTGCCAGCAGGAGGACGGGACAGGGGCGCCAAGAGACCCAGTACTTC
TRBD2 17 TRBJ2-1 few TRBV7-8 CASSLDSGTSWNNEQFF TGTGCCAGCAGCTTAGACTCCGGGACTAGCTGGAACAATGAGCAGTTCTTC
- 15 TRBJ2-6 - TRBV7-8 CASSSSRFGANVLTF TGTGCCAGCAGCTCCTCTAGGTTTGGGGCCAACGTCCTGACTTTC
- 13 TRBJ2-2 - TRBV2 CASSVGVTGELFF TGTGCCAGCAGTGTGGGGGTCACCGGGGAGCTGTTTTTT
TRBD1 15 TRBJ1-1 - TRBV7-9 CASSSRGGVGTEAFF TGTGCCAGCAGCTCACGAGGGGGCGTAGGCACTGAAGCTTTCTTT
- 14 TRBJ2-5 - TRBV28 CATNPLSLQETQYF TGTGCCACCAACCCTCTATCCCTCCAAGAGACCCAGTACTTC
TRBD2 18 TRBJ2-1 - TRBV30 CAWSAPRTSGSVNNEQFF TGTGCCTGGAGTGCTCCTCGGACTAGCGGGAGTGTGAACAATGAGCAGTTCTTC
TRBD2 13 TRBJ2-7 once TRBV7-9 CASSSRGDDEQYF TGTGCCAGCAGCTCACGGGGGGACGACGAGCAGTACTTC
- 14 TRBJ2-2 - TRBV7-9 CASSSGPDAGELFF TGTGCCAGCAGCTCAGGCCCCGACGCCGGGGAGCTGTTTTTT
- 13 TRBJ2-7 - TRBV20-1 CSARRGRGYEQYF TGCAGTGCTAGGCGAGGCAGGGGCTACGAGCAGTACTTC
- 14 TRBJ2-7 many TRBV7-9 CASSLARGLPEQYF TGTGCCAGCAGCTTAGCGAGAGGACTACCCGAGCAGTACTTC
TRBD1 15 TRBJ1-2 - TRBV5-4 CASSADRGWDYGYTF TGTGCCAGCAGCGCGGACAGGGGATGGGACTATGGCTACACCTTC
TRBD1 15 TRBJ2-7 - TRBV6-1 CASSRGGTEGYEQYF TGTGCCAGCAGTAGGGGTGGGACAGAGGGCTACGAGCAGTACTTC
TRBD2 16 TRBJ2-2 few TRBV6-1 CASSSLPGLGAGELFF TGTGCCAGCAGTTCCCTCCCGGGACTAGGAGCCGGGGAGCTGTTTTTT
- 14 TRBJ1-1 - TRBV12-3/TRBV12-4 CASSFFMGNTEAFF TGTGCCAGCAGTTTTTTTATGGGGAACACTGAAGCTTTCTTT
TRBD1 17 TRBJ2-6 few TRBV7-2 CASSLTGLRSGANVLTF TGTGCCAGCAGCTTGACAGGGCTCAGGTCTGGGGCCAACGTCCTGACTTTC
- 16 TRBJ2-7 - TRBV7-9 CASSLGTGKASYEQYF TGTGCCAGCAGCTTAGGTACAGGGAAGGCCTCCTACGAGCAGTACTTC
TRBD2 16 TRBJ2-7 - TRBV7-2 CASSLEVAGGTYEQYF TGTGCCAGCAGCTTAGAAGTGGCGGGAGGCACCTACGAGCAGTACTTC
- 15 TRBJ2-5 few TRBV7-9 CASSSRLEAQETQYF TGTGCCAGCAGCTCTCGACTAGAGGCGCAAGAGACCCAGTACTTC
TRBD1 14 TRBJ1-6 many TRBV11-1 CASSNRGWNSPLHF TGTGCCAGCAGCAACAGGGGTTGGAATTCACCCCTCCACTTT
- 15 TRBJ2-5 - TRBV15 CATSRGRQIQETQYF TGTGCCACCAGCAGGGGACGGCAGATACAAGAGACCCAGTACTTC
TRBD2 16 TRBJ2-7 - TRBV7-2 CASSLFGLAGLGEQYF TGTGCCAGCAGCTTGTTTGGACTAGCGGGTCTAGGCGAGCAGTACTTC
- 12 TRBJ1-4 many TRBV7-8 CASSSGGEKLFF TGTGCCAGCAGCTCCGGGGGTGAAAAACTGTTTTTT
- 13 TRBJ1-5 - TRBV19 CASSVAGAQPQHF TGTGCCAGTAGTGTGGCAGGGGCTCAGCCCCAGCATTTT
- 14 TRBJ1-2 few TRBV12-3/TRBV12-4 CASSFRGGAGGYTF TGTGCCAGCAGTTTCCGGGGAGGGGCTGGTGGCTACACCTTC
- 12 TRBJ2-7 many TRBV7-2 CASSLLLYEQYF TGTGCCAGCAGCTTACTCCTCTACGAGCAGTACTTC
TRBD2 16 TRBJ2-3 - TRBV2 CASSTRGTSGGPTQYF TGTGCCAGCAGTACCCGGGGGACTAGCGGGGGGCCCACGCAGTATTTT
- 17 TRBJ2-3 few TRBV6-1 CASSGQGWGRGTDTQYF TGTGCCAGCAGTGGCCAGGGGTGGGGGAGAGGCACAGATACGCAGTATTTT
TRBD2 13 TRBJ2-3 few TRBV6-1 CASQAGGTDTQYF TGTGCCAGCCAAGCGGGAGGAACAGATACGCAGTATTTT
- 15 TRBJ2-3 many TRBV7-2 CASSLASAVTDTQYF TGTGCCAGCAGCCTGGCTAGCGCGGTCACAGATACGCAGTATTTT
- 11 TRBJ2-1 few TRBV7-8 CASSLGPPRFF TGTGCCAGCAGCTTAGGGCCCCCAAGGTTCTTC
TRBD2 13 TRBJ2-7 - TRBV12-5 CASGVAGAYEQYF TGTGCTAGTGGGGTAGCGGGAGCCTACGAGCAGTACTTC
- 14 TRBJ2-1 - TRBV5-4 CASSSLSSYNEQFF TGTGCCAGCAGCTCGCTGAGCTCCTACAATGAGCAGTTCTTC
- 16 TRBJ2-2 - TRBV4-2 CASSQDRQQNTGELFF TGTGCCAGCAGCCAAGATAGGCAGCAAAACACCGGGGAGCTGTTTTTT
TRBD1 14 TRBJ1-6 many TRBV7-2 CASRDRGNNSPLHF TGTGCCAGCAGGGACAGGGGGAATAATTCACCCCTCCACTTT
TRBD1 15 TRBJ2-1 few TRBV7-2 CASSQTGISYNEQFF TGTGCCAGCAGCCAGACAGGGATTTCCTACAATGAGCAGTTCTTC
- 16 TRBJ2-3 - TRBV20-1 CSARPGSGPLTDTQYF TGCAGTGCTAGACCCGGCTCCGGGCCTCTCACAGATACGCAGTATTTT
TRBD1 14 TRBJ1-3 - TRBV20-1 CSATDRGTGNTIYF TGCAGTGCCACGGACAGGGGGACTGGAAACACCATATATTTT
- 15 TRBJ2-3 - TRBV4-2 CASSQEPGPGNTQYF TGTGCCAGCAGCCAAGAGCCGGGGCCGGGGAATACGCAGTATTTT
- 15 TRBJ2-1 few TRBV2 CASTYVGAGGNEQFF TGTGCCAGCACCTACGTGGGGGCCGGGGGGAATGAGCAGTTCTTC
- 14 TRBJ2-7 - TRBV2 CASCRDSVTYEQYF TGTGCCAGCTGCCGGGATTCTGTTACCTACGAGCAGTACTTC